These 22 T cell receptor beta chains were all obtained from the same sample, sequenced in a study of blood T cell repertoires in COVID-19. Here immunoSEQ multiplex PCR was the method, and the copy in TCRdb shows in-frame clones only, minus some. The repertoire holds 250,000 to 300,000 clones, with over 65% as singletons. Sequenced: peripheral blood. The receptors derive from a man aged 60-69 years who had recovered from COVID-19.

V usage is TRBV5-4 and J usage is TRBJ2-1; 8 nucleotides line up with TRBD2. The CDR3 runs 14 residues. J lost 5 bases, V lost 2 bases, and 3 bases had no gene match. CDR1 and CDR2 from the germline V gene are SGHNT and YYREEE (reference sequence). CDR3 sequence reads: CASSFTSGNNEQFF. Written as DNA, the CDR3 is TGTGCCAGCAGCTTTACTAGCGGCAACAATGAGCAGTTCTTC. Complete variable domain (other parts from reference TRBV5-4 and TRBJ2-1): ETGVTQSPTHLIKTRGQQVTLRCSSQSGHNTVSWYQQALGQGPQFIFQYYREEENGRGNFPPRFSGLQFPNYSSELNVNALELDDSALYLCASSFTSGNNEQFFGPGTRLTVL.

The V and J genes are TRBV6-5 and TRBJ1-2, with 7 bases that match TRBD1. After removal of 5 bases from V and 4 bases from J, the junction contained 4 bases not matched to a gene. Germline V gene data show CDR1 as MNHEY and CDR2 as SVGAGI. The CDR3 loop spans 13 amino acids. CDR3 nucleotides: TGTGCCAGCAGTAGGGACAGTTCCTATGGCTACACCTTC. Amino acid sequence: CASSRDSSYGYTF.

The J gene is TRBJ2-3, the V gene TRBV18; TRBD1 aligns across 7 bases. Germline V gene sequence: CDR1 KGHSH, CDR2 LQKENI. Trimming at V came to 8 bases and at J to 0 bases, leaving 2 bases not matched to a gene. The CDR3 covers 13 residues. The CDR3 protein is CASRDSSTDTQYF. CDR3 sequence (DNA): TGTGCCAGCCGGGACAGTAGCACAGATACGCAGTATTTT.

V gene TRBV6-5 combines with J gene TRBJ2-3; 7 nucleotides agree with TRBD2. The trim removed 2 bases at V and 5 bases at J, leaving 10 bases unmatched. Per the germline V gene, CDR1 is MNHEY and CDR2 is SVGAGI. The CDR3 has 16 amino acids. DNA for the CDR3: TGTGCCAGCAGTTACACGACTAGCTTTGCAGTAGATACGCAGTATTTT. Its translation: CASSYTTSFAVDTQYF.

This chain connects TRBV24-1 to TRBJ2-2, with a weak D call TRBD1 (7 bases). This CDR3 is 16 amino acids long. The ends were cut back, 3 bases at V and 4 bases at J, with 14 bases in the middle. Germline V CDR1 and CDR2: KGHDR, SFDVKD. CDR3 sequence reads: CATSDSRGASTGELFF. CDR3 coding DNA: TGTGCCACCAGTGATAGCAGGGGGGCGAGCACCGGGGAGCTGTTTTTT.

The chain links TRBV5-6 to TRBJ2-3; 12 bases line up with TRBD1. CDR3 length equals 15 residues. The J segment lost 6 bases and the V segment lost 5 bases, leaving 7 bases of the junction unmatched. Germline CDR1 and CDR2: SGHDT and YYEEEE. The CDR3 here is CASSTGTGGWDTQYF. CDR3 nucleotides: TGTGCCAGCAGTACCGGGACAGGGGGCTGGGATACGCAGTATTTT.

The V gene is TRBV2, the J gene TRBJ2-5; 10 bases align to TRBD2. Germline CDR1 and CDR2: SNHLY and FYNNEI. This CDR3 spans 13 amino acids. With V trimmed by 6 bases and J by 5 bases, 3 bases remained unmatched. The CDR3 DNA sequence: TGTGCCAGCAGAGCGGGGGGGCTGGAGACCCAGTACTTC. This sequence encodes CASRAGGLETQYF. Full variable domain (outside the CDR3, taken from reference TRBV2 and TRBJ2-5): EPEVTQTPSHQVTQMGQEVILRCVPISNHLYFYWYRQILGQKVEFLVSFYNNEISEKSEIFDDQFSVERPDGSNFTLKIRSTKLEDSAMYFCASRAGGLETQYFGPGTRLLVL.

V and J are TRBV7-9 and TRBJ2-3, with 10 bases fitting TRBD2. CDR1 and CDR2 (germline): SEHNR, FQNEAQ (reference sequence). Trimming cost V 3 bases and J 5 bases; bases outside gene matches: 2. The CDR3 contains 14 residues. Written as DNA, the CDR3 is TGTGCCAGCAGCTTCGAGCGGGGGGGAGATACGCAGTATTTT. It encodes CASSFERGGDTQYF.

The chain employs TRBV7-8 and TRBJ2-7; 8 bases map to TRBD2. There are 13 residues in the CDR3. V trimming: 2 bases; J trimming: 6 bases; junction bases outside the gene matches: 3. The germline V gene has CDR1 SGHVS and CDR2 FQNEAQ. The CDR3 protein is CASSLRGGGEQYF. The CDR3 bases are TGTGCCAGCAGCTTACGGGGGGGTGGCGAGCAGTACTTC.

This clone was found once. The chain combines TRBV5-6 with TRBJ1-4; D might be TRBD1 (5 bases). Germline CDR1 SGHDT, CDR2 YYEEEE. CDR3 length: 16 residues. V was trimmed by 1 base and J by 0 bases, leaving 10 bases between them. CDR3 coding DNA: TGTGCCAGCAGCTTGTTGGGGACTGCAACTAATGAAAAACTGTTTTTT. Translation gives CASSLLGTATNEKLFF. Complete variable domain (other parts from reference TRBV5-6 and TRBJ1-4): DAGVTQSPTHLIKTRGQQVTLRCSPKSGHDTVSWYQQALGQGPQFIFQYYEEEERQRGNFPDRFSGHQFPNYSSELNVNALLLGDSALYLCASSLLGTATNEKLFFGSGTQLSVL.

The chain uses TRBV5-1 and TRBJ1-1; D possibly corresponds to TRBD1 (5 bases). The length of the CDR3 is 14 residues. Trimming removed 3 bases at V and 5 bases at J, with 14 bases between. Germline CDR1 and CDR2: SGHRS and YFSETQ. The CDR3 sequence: CASSSTAGRTEAFF. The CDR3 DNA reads TGCGCCAGCAGCTCGACAGCGGGGCGGACTGAAGCTTTCTTT.

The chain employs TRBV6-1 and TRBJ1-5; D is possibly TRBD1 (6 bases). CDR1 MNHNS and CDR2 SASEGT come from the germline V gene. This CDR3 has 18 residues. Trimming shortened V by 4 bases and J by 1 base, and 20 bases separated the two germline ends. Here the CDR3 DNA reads TGTGCCAGCAGTGGGGGGCACAATGGGGTAATCAGCAATCAGCCCCAGCATTTT. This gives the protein CASSGGHNGVISNQPQHF.

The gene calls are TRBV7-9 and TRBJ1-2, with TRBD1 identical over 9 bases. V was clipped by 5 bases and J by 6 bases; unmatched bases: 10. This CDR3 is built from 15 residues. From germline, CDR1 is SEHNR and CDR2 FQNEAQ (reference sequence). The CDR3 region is CASSPFTGGADGYTF. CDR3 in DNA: TGTGCCAGCAGCCCATTTACAGGGGGCGCCGATGGCTACACCTTC.

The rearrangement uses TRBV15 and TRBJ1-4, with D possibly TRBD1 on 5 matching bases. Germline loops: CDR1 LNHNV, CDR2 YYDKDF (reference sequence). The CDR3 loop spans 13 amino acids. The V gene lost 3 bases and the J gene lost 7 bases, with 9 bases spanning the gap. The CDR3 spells CATSRGRGEKLFF. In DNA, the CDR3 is TGTGCCACCAGCAGGGGGCGAGGTGAAAAACTGTTTTTT.

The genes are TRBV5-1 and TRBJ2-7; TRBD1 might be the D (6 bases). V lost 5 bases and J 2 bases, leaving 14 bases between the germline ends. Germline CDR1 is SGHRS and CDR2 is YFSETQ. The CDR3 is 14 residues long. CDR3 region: CASSLQGTPYEQYF. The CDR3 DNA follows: TGCGCCAGCAGTCTACAGGGTACCCCCTACGAGCAGTACTTC. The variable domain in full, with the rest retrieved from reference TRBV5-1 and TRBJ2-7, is KAGVTQTPRYLIKTRGQQVTLSCSPISGHRSVSWYQQTPGQGLQFLFEYFSETQRNKGNFPGRFSGRQFSNSRSEMNVSTLELGDSALYLCASSLQGTPYEQYFGPGTRLTVT.

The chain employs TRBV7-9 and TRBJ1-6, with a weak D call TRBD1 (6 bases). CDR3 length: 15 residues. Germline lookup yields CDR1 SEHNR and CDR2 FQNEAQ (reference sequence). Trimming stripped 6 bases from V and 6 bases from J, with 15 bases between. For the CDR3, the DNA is TGTGCCAGCAGATCCAGCCAGGGGACTAATTCACCCCTCCACTTT. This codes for CASRSSQGTNSPLHF. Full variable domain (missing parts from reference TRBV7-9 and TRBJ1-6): DTGVSQNPRHKITKRGQNVTFRCDPISEHNRLYWYRQTLGQGPEFLTYFQNEAQLEKSRLLSDRFSAERPKGSFSTLEIQRTEQGDSAMYLCASRSSQGTNSPLHFGNGTRLTVT.

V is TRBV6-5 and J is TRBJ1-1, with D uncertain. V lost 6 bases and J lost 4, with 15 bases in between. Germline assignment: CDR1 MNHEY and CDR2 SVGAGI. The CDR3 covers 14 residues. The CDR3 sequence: CASRRWEGGTEAFF. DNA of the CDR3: TGTGCCAGCAGGCGGTGGGAGGGCGGCACTGAAGCTTTCTTT.

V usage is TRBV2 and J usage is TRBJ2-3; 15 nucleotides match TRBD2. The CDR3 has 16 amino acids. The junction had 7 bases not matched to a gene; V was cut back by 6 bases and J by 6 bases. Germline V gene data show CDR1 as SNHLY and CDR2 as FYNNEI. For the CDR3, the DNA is TGTGCCAGCAGCGAGGGACTAGCGGGAGGCGGGGATACGCAGTATTTT. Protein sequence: CASSEGLAGGGDTQYF.

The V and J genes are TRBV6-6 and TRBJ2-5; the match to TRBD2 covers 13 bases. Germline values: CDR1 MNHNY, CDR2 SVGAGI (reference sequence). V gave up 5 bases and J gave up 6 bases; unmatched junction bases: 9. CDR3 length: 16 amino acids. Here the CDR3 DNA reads TGTGCCAGCAGTCGACGTAGGACTAGCGGGAGTAAGACCCAGTACTTC. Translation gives CASSRRRTSGSKTQYF.

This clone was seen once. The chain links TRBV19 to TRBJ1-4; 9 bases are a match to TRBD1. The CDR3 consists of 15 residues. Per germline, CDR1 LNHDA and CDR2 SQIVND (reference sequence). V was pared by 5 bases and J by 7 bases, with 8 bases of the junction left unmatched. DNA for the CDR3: TGTGCCAGTAGTTTTGGGACAGGGAAGGGTGAAAAACTGTTTTTT. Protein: CASSFGTGKGEKLFF.

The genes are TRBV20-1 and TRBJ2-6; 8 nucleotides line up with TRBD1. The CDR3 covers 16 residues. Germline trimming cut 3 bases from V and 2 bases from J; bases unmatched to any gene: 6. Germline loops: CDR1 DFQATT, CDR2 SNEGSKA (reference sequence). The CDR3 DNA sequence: TGCAGTGCTAGTACAGGGGGTTGGACTGGGGCCAACGTCCTGACTTTC. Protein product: CSASTGGWTGANVLTF.

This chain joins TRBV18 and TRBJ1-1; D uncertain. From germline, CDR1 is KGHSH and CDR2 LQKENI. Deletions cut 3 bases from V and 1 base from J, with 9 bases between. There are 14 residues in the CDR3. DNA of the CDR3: TGTGCCAGCTCACCGCGGGCACAGAACACTGAAGCTTTCTTT. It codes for CASSPRAQNTEAFF.